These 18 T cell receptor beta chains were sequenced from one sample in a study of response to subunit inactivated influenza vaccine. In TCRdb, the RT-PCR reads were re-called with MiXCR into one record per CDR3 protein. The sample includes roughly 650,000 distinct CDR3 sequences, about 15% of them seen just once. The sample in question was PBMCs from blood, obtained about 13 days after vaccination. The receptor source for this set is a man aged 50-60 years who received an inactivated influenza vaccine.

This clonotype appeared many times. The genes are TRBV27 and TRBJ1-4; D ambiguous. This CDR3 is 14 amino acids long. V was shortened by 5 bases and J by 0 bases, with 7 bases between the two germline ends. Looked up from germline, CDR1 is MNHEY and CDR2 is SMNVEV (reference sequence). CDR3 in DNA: TGTGCCAGCAGTCGCTCCGCAACTAATGAAAAACTGTTTTTT. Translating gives CASSRSATNEKLFF.

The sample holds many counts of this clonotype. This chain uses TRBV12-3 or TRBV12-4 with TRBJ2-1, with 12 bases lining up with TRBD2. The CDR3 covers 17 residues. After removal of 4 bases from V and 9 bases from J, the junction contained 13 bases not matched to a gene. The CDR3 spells CASSSPSSGRAVGEQFF. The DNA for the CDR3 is TGTGCCAGCAGTTCCCCTTCTAGCGGGAGGGCCGTGGGTGAGCAGTTCTTC.

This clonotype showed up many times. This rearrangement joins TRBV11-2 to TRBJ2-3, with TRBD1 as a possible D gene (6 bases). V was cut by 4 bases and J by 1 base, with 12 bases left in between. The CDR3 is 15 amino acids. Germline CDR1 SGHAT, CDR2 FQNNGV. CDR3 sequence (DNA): TGTGCCAGCAGCTCCGGGACACCACGCACAGATACGCAGTATTTT. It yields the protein CASSSGTPRTDTQYF. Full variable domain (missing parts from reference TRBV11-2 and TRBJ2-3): EAGVAQSPRYKIIEKRQSVAFWCNPISGHATLYWYQQILGQGPKLLIQFQNNGVVDDSQLPKDRFSAERLKGVDSTLKIQPAKLEDSAVYLCASSSGTPRTDTQYFGPGTRLTVL.

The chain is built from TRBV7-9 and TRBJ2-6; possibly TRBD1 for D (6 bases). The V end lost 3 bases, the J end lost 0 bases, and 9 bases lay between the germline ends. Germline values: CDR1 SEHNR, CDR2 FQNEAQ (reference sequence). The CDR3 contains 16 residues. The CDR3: CASSFGGLSGANVLTF. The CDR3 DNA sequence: TGTGCCAGCAGCTTTGGGGGCCTCTCTGGGGCCAACGTCCTGACTTTC.

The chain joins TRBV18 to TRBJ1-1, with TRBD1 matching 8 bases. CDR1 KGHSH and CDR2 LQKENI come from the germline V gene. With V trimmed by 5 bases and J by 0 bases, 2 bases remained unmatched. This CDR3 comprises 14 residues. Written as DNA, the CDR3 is TGTGCCAGCTCAGCAGGGGGCGTGAACACTGAAGCTTTCTTT. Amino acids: CASSAGGVNTEAFF.

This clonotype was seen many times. The CDR3 coding sequence is TGTGCCAGCAGTTCCGTTGCTCGGACCGGAGAGACCCAGTACTTC. It encodes CASSSVARTGETQYF. This chain links TRBV12-3 or TRBV12-4 with TRBJ2-5; D gene unclear. The ends were cut back, 4 bases at V and 4 bases at J, with 16 bases in the middle. This CDR3 spans 15 amino acids.

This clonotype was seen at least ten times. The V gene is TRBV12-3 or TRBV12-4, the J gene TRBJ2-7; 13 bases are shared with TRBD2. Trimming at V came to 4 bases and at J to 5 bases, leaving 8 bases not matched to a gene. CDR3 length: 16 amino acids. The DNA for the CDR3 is TGTGCCAGCAGTTCCTGGGGACTAGCGGGATCCCACGAGCAGTACTTC. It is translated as CASSSWGLAGSHEQYF.

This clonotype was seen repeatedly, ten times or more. The CDR3 loop is CASSSLTSGAYNEQFF. As DNA, the CDR3 is TGCGCCAGCAGCTCCTTGACTAGCGGGGCCTACAATGAGCAGTTCTTC. The chain joins TRBV5-1 to TRBJ2-1; 11 nucleotides align to TRBD2. Per germline, CDR1 SGHRS and CDR2 YFSETQ. The CDR3 loop spans 16 amino acids. V was clipped by 3 bases and J by 2 bases; unmatched bases: 4.

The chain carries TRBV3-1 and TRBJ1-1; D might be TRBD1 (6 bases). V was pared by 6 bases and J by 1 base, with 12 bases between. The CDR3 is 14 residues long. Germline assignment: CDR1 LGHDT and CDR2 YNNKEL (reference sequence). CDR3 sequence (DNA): TGTGCCAGCAGTCAGGACAGCCCGAACACTGAAGCTTTCTTT. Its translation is CASSQDSPNTEAFF.

For the CDR3, the DNA is TGCGCCAGCAGCTCTGGTCTACGTGGGTACAATGAGCAGTTCTTC. Amino acid sequence: CASSSGLRGYNEQFF. This chain connects TRBV4-1 to TRBJ2-1; D gene unclear. Germline CDR1 MGHRA, CDR2 YSYEKL. This CDR3 contains 15 residues. V gave up 5 bases and J gave up 4 bases, with 15 bases separating them.

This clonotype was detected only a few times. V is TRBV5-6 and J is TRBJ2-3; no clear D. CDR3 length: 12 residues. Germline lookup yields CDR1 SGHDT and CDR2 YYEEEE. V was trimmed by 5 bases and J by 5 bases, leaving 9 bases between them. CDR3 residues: CASSFREDTQYF. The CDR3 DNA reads TGTGCCAGCAGTTTCCGTGAAGATACGCAGTATTTT.

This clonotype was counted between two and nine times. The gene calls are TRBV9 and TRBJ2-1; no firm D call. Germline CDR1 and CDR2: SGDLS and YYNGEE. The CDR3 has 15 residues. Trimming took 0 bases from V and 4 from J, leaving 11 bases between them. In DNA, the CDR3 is TGTGCCAGCAGCGTAGAAGGCTCGGCTTACAATGAGCAGTTCTTC. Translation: CASSVEGSAYNEQFF.

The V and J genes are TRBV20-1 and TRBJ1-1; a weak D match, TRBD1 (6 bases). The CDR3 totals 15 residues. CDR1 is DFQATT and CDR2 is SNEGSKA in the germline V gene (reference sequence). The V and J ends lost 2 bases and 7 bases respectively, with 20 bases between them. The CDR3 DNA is TGCAGTGCTAGAAGGGCCAGGGGACAAGTTCGTGAAGCTTTCTTT. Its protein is CSARRARGQVREAFF.

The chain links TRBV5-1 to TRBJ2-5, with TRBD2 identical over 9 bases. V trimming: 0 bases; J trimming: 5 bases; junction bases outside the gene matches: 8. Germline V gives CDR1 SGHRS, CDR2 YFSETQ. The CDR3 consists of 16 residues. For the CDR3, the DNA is TGCGCCAGCAGCTTGGCCGAATTAGCGGGAGTCGAGACCCAGTACTTC. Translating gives CASSLAELAGVETQYF.

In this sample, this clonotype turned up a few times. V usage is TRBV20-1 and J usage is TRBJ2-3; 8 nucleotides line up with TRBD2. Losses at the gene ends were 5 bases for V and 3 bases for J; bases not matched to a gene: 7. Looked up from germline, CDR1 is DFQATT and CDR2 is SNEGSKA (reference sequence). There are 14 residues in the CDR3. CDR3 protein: CSAPGGERTDTQYF. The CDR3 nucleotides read TGCAGTGCTCCCGGGGGGGAGAGGACAGATACGCAGTATTTT.

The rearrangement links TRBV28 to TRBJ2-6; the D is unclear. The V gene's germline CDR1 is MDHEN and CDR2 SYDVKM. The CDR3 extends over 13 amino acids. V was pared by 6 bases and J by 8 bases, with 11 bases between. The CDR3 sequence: CASRPPLSNVLTF. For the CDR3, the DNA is TGTGCCAGCAGGCCCCCGCTCTCCAACGTCCTGACTTTC.

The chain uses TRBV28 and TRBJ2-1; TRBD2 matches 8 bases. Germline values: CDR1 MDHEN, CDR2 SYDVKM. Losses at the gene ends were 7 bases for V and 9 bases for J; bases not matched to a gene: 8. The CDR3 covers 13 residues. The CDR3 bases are TGTGCCAGCAAGGCGGGAGGAATAACTGAGCAGTTCTTC. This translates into CASKAGGITEQFF.

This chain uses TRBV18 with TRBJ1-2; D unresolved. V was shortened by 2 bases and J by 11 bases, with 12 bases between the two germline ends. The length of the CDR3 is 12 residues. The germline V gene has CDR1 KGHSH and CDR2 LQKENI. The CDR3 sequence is CASSPETDGYTF. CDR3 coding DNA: TGTGCCAGCTCACCAGAGACGGACGGTTACACCTTC.